This T cell receptor (beta chain) appears in the sequencing data of a study of blood T cell repertoires in COVID-19 (dated by TCRdb to 2020 to 2021). Study-level background: Samples covering the acute and convalescent phases of COVID-19 were provided by collaborators in the United States, Italy and Spain. The samples were drawn from two sources: the first 160 participants of the ongoing ImmuneRACE study, and over 1,000 subjects contributed by 6 global collaborators. The repertoires were released in a freely available public database intended as a resource for research on the immune response to SARS-CoV-2. Deeply sampled blood TCRbeta repertoires from subjects exposed to, actively infected with, or recovered from COVID-19 were included in the dataset. The material from the prospective study consisted of cDNA or gDNA derived from T cells, B-cell-depleted T cells, or PBMCs. Where available, HLA class I and class II types were obtained from metadata supplied by the sample provider rather than from assay-based typing. A de-identified subject ID, COVID-19 status, age in years and sex were almost always included in the sample metadata. The paper's findings and limits, for the study overall: The amount of clinical and demographic metadata varied by source and participant and was provided uncurated.

The immunoSEQ Assay, a bias-controlled multiplex PCR, was used to amplify TCRbeta CDR3 regions from genomic DNA. Concerning the study's data processing: The number of nucleated cells in each sample was estimated by amplification of reference gene primers within the assay. To quantify the absolute abundance of each unique TCRbeta CDR3 rearrangement, sequence reads were collapsed and filtered. For each sample, productive Simpson clonality was calculated as the square root of Simpson's diversity index over productive rearrangements. The immuneACCESS repertoire file appears here via TCRdb, limited to in-frame rearrangements. These files lack a portion of the clones; in checked studies, under half of the deficit traces to unresolved V genes, and the cause of the others is not known. V, J and clone size reflect that table, while D and trimming were determined from the DNA. The sample table contains 150,000 or so clones; only one count was recorded for 86% of them. 0.99% of the sample goes to the ten largest clones.

With regard to this clone: No cognate antigen has been identified for it. No per-base quality is available; no much larger clone lies one base away.

The collaborating institutions used their own protocols to collect whole blood in K2EDTA tubes. For TCRbeta analysis, collaborators shipped samples in one of three forms: frozen whole blood, isolated PBMCs, or DNA extracted from either of those sample types. The source material was peripheral blood. This sequence was found in a man younger than 35 with acute or convalescent COVID-19.

Read as DNA, the sequence is TGTGCCACCAGTGATTGGCAGGACACTGAAGCTTTCTTT. This encodes CATSDWQDTEAFF. The sequence links TRBV24-1 to TRBJ1-1; the D gene cannot be named for sure. V is reduced by 2 bases and J by 3 bases, leaving a spacing of 6 bases between them. CDR1 and CDR2 (KGHDR, SFDVKD) derive from the germline V gene. Measured from the cysteine to the phenylalanine, the CDR3 is 13 residues long. The sequence is cut down to CDR3 DNA, 39 bases in frame from base 1.